This T cell receptor (beta chain) comes out of a study of T cells expressing NK-cell markers. Broader study findings: It was still unclear whether expanded NKG2C+ T cell clones were HCMV specific. There were four donors in whom these clonotypes also led the CD3+CD56-NKG2C+ fraction.

The V gene's germline CDR1 is SGHAT and CDR2 FQNNGV. This CDR3 is 16 amino acids long. Generation of TCR beta cDNA was performed by 5'RACE template switching incorporating UMIs. After re-calling the 5' RACE reads, TCRdb lists one entry per CDR3 protein, DNA absent. Its clone listing holds 500,000 to 700,000 distinct CDR3 sequences. For this clonotype: Antigen unknown.

Sequencing was performed on blood T cells: a sorted CD56 or NKG2C T cell subset, CD4+ or CD8+ T cells, or bulk PBMC T cells (not recorded which). The chain combines TRBV11-2 with TRBJ2-3. The sequence came from a man aged 18 to 29 in good health. CDR3 in amino acids: CASSLGPDDYTDTQYF.